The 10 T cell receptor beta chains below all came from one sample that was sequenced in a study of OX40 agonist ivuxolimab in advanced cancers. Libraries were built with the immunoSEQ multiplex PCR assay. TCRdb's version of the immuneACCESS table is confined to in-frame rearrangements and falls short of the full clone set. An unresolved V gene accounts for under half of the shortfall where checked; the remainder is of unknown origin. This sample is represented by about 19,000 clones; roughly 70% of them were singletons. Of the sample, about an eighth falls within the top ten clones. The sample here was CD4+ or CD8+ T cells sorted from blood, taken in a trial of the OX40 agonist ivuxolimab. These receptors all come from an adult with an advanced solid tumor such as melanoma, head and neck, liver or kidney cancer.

The CDR3 DNA reads as TGTGCCAGCAGTTGGTTAGGGGTAGGCAATGAGCAGTTCTTC. Protein product: CASSWLGVGNEQFF. This sequence joins TRBV28 and TRBJ2-1; D is perhaps TRBD1 (5 bases). CDR1 and CDR2 (germline): MDHEN, SYDVKM. V lost 4 bases, J lost 6 bases, and 13 bases lay in between. The CDR3 has 14 residues.

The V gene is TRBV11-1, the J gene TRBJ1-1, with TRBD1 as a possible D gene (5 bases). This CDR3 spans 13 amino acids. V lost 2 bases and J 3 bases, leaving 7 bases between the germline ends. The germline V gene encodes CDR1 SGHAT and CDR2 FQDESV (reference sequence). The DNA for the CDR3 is TGTGCCAGCAGCTTAAGGGACTACACTGAAGCTTTCTTT. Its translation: CASSLRDYTEAFF.

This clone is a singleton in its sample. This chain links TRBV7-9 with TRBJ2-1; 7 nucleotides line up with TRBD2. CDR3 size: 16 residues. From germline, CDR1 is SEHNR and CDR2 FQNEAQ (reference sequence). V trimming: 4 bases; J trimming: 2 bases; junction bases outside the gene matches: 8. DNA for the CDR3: TGTGCCAGCAGCTGGATAGCGGGCACACCCTACAATGAGCAGTTCTTC. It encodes CASSWIAGTPYNEQFF. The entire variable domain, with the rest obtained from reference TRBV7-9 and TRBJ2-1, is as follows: DTGVSQNPRHKITKRGQNVTFRCDPISEHNRLYWYRQTLGQGPEFLTYFQNEAQLEKSRLLSDRFSAERPKGSFSTLEIQRTEQGDSAMYLCASSWIAGTPYNEQFFGPGTRLTVL.

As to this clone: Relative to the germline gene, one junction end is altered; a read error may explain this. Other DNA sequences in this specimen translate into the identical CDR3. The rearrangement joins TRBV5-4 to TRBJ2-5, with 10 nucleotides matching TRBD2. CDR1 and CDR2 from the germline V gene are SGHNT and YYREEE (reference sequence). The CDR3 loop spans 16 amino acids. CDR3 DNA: TGCGCCAGCAGCCATGGAGCGGGGGGGATATTGGAGACCCAGTACTTC. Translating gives CASSHGAGGILETQYF.

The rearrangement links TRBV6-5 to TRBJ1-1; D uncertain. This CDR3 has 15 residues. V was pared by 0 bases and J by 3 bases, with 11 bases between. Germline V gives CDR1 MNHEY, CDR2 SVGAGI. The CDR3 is CASSYSKGLDTEAFF. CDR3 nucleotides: TGTGCCAGCAGTTACTCGAAGGGCCTGGACACTGAAGCTTTCTTT.

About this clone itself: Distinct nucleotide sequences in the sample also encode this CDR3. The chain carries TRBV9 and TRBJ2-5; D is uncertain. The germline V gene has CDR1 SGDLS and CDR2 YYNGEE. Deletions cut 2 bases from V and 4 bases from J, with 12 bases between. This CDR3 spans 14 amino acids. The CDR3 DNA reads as TGTGCCAGCAGCGTTGGCGGTACGTCAGAGACCCAGTACTTC. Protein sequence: CASSVGGTSETQYF.

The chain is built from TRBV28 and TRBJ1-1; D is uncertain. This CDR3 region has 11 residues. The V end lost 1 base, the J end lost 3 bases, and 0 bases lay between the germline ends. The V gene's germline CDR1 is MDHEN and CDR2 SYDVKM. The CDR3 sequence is CASSLYTEAFF. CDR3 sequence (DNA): TGTGCCAGCAGTTTATACACTGAAGCTTTCTTT. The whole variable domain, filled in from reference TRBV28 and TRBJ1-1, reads DVKVTQSSRYLVKRTGEKVFLECVQDMDHENMFWYRQDPGLGLRLIYFSYDVKMKEKGDIPEGYSVSREKKERFSLILESASTNQTSMYLCASSLYTEAFFGQGTRLTVV.

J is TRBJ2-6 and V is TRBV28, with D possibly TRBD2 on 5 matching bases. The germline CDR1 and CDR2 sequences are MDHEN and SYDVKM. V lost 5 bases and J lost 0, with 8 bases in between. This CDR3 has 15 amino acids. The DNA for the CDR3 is TGTGCCAGCAGTCCGAGGGACTCTGGGGCCAACGTCCTGACTTTC. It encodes CASSPRDSGANVLTF.

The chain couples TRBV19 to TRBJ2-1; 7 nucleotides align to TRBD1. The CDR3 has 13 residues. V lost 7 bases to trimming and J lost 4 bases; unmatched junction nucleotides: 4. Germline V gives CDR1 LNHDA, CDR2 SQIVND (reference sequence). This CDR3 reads CASIGTAYNEQFF. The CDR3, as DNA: TGTGCCAGTATTGGGACAGCATACAATGAGCAGTTCTTC.

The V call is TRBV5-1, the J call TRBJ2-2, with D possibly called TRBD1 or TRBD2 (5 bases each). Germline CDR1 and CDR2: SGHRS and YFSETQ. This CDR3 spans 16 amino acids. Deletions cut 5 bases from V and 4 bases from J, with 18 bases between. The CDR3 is CASRRGWVDPTGELFF. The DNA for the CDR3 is TGCGCCAGCAGGAGGGGTTGGGTGGACCCCACCGGGGAGCTGTTTTTT. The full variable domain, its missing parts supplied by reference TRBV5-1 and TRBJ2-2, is KAGVTQTPRYLIKTRGQQVTLSCSPISGHRSVSWYQQTPGQGLQFLFEYFSETQRNKGNFPGRFSGRQFSNSRSEMNVSTLELGDSALYLCASRRGWVDPTGELFFGEGSRLTVL.